This TCR beta chain originates from a study of T cell repertoires in cytomegalovirus infection. The study, taken as a whole, reports: Summed frequency of shared TCR beta families picked out CMV carriers who also had the relevant HLA.

TCRdb itself ran the reads through MiXCR, one entry per CDR3 protein. The data show some 300,000 distinct CDR3 sequences, about a sixth seen once. Germline V CDR1 and CDR2: SGHTA, FQGNSA. Between the trimmed V and J ends, which lost 2 bases and 6 bases, there was a span of 11 bases. The CDR3 has 13 amino acids. This clonotype was counted ten times or more. The antigen is unknown. This TCR derives from a human donor in good health (CMV status not recorded). Some clones in this sample may be carry-over from other donors' samples. Sequences were obtained from PBMCs. This sequence joins TRBV7-2 and TRBJ2-7; tentative D call: TRBD1 (7 bases). CDR3 in amino acids: CASSLNRGGEQYF. The CDR3 DNA sequence: TGTGCCAGCAGCTTAAACAGGGGAGGCGAGCAGTACTTC.